This entry concerns a single T cell receptor beta chain. The method was immunoSEQ multiplex PCR; TCRdb's version includes in-frame clones alone and lacks a portion of them. The sample carries more than 35,000 clones, around 34% recorded once. V lost 0 bases and J 3 bases, leaving 14 bases between the germline ends. Germline CDR1 and CDR2: SGDLS and YYNGEE. The CDR3 covers 16 residues. The data derive from a study of PD-L1 blockade in urothelial cancer. The sequence was obtained from a man aged 55-75 years with urothelial cancer. The sample in question was tumor tissue, obtained before atezolizumab (anti-PD-L1) treatment. V gene TRBV9 combines with J gene TRBJ2-3, with D possibly matching TRBD1 (5 bases). This CDR3 is CASSVAHERGTDTQYF. The CDR3 region has the DNA TGTGCCAGCAGCGTAGCCCACGAAAGGGGAACAGATACGCAGTATTTT.